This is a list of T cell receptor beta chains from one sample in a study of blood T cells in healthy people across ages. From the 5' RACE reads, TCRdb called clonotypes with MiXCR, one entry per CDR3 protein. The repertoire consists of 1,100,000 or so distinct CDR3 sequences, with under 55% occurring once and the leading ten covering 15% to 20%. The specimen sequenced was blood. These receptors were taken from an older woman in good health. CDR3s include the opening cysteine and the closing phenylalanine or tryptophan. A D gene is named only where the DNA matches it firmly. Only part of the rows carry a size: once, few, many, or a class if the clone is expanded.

CASSVRTTQETQYF	TGTGCCAGCAGCGTCCGAACTACTCAAGAGACCCAGTACTTC	few	.	TRBV9	TRBJ2-5
CATSDPGDAEGDTQYF	TGTGCCACCAGTGATCCAGGGGATGCTGAGGGGGATACGCAGTATTTT	few	.	TRBV24-1	TRBJ2-3
CASSQGGISNQPQHF	TGTGCCAGCAGCCAAGGGGGGATTAGCAATCAGCCCCAGCATTTT	.	.	TRBV4-2	TRBJ1-5
CASSDPRAGQGNSPLHF	TGTGCCAGCAGCGATCCCCGGGCAGGACAGGGCAATTCACCCCTCCACTTT	.	TRBD1	TRBV7-8	TRBJ1-6
CASSTLTSYEQYF	TGTGCCAGTAGTACGCTGACTAGCTACGAGCAGTACTTC	.	.	TRBV19	TRBJ2-7
CSAQPPGGPLGEQFF	TGCAGTGCCCAACCCCCGGGAGGGCCGTTGGGTGAGCAGTTCTTC	.	TRBD2	TRBV20-1	TRBJ2-1
CASRTGTGAYGYTF	TGTGCCAGCAGAACCGGGACAGGGGCTTATGGCTACACCTTC	.	TRBD1	TRBV28	TRBJ1-2
CASSYSGLAGERDTQYF	TGTGCCAGCAGTTACTCTGGACTAGCGGGAGAGAGAGATACGCAGTATTTT	.	TRBD2	TRBV6-5	TRBJ2-3
CASSQLSGRARDTQYF	TGTGCCAGCAGCCAACTGAGCGGGAGGGCCAGAGATACGCAGTATTTT	.	TRBD2	TRBV4-2	TRBJ2-3
CSARDKGEWSYEQYF	TGCAGTGCTAGGGACAAAGGGGAGTGGTCCTACGAGCAGTACTTC	.	.	TRBV20-1	TRBJ2-7
CASSFLTSGRSGTDTQYF	TGTGCCAGCAGCTTCTTGACTAGCGGGAGATCGGGCACAGATACGCAGTATTTT	.	TRBD2	TRBV13	TRBJ2-3
CASSLRRELSYEQYF	TGTGCCAGCAGTTTACGGCGGGAGTTGTCCTACGAGCAGTACTTC	.	TRBD2	TRBV12-3/TRBV12-4	TRBJ2-7
CASSDPGHNQPQHF	TGTGCCAGCAGTGACCCGGGCCACAATCAGCCCCAGCATTTT	.	.	TRBV6-1	TRBJ1-5
CASSPGGGFYYGHTF	TGTGCCAGCAGTCCAGGGGGGGGTTTTTACTATGGCCACACCTTC	.	TRBD1	TRBV27	TRBJ1-2
CASSPDRGGSPLHF	TGTGCCAGCAGCCCGGACAGGGGTGGATCACCCCTCCACTTT	.	TRBD1	TRBV7-3	TRBJ1-6
CASSSSSHPYNEQFF	TGTGCCAGCAGCTCTTCGTCCCACCCTTACAATGAGCAGTTCTTC	few	.	TRBV11-3	TRBJ2-1
CSATREGLTDTQYF	TGCAGTGCTACGCGGGAGGGCCTGACAGATACGCAGTATTTT	few	TRBD2	TRBV20-1	TRBJ2-3
CSARVAGVVSEAFF	TGCAGTGCTAGAGTGGCAGGGGTGGTTTCTGAAGCTTTCTTT	.	.	TRBV20-1	TRBJ1-1
CASSPGTEAFF	TGTGCCAGCAGCCCCGGGACTGAAGCTTTCTTT	many	.	TRBV12-3/TRBV12-4	TRBJ1-1
CASSLRWDNEQFF	TGTGCCAGCAGTTTGCGGTGGGACAATGAGCAGTTCTTC	few	.	TRBV12-3/TRBV12-4	TRBJ2-1
CASSQEKAGGPYNEQFF	TGCGCCAGCAGCCAAGAAAAGGCGGGAGGTCCCTACAATGAGCAGTTCTTC	few	TRBD2	TRBV4-1	TRBJ2-1
CAIRPRQGVNEQFF	TGTGCCATCAGACCCCGACAGGGGGTTAATGAGCAGTTCTTC	few	TRBD1	TRBV10-3	TRBJ2-1
CVSSLGRVGYTF	TGTGTCAGCAGCCTGGGTCGGGTTGGCTACACCTTC	.	.	TRBV11-2	TRBJ1-2
CAISDPDGQETQYF	TGTGCCATCAGTGACCCGGACGGACAAGAGACCCAGTACTTC	.	.	TRBV10-3	TRBJ2-5
CSARPGQVASPLHF	TGCAGTGCTAGACCGGGACAGGTCGCTTCACCCCTCCACTTT	few	TRBD1	TRBV20-1	TRBJ1-6
CASSPRQVSYNERFF	TGTGCCAGCAGCCCCCGCCAGGTCTCCTACAATGAGCGGTTCTTC	.	.	TRBV5-8	TRBJ2-1
CASSGAGYVETQYF	TGCGCCAGCAGTGGAGCGGGTTATGTGGAGACCCAGTACTTC	.	.	TRBV10-2	TRBJ2-5
CASSQWGVYNEQYF	TGTGCCAGCAGCCAGTGGGGGGTCTACAATGAGCAGTACTTC	.	.	TRBV3-1	TRBJ2-7
CASRGTGGVEQFF	TGTGCCAGCAGAGGGACAGGCGGGGTCGAGCAGTTCTTC	.	TRBD1	TRBV6-1	TRBJ2-1
CASRRGAVRTDTQYF	TGTGCCAGCAGGCGCGGGGCCGTTAGAACAGATACGCAGTATTTT	.	.	TRBV2	TRBJ2-3
CASSLRSGTGNTEAFF	TGCGCCAGCAGCTTGCGTTCTGGGACAGGGAACACTGAAGCTTTCTTT	.	TRBD1	TRBV5-1	TRBJ1-1
CASSPILQETQYF	TGTGCCAGCTCACCAATCCTGCAAGAGACCCAGTACTTC	.	.	TRBV18	TRBJ2-5
CASSYEGNGKLFF	TGTGCCAGCAGTTACGAAGGGAATGGAAAACTGTTTTTT	once	.	TRBV6-2/TRBV6-3	TRBJ1-4
CASSPGQGSGDEQFF	TGCGCCAGCAGCCCGGGACAGGGGTCGGGGGATGAGCAGTTCTTC	.	TRBD1	TRBV5-1	TRBJ2-1
CASSFKGQHF	TGTGCCAGCAGCTTTAAAGGACAGCATTTT	once	.	TRBV7-7	TRBJ1-5
CSARSTGLRTEAFF	TGCAGTGCTAGATCCACAGGGTTACGGACTGAAGCTTTCTTT	.	.	TRBV20-1	TRBJ1-1